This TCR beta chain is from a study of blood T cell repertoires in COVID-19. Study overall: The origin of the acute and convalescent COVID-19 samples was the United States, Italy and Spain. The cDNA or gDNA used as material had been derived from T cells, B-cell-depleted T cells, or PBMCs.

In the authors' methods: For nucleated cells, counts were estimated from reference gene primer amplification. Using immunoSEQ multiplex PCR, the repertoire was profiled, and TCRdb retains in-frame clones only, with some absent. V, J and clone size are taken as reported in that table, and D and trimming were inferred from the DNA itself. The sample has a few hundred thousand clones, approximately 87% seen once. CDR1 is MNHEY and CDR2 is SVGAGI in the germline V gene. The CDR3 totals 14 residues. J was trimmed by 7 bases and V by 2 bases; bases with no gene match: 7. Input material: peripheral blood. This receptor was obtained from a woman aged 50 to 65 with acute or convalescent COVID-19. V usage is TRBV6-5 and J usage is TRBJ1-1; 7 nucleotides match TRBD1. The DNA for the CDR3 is TGTGCCAGCAGTTACGTATACAGGGGTGGTGAAGCTTTCTTT. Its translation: CASSYVYRGGEAFF.